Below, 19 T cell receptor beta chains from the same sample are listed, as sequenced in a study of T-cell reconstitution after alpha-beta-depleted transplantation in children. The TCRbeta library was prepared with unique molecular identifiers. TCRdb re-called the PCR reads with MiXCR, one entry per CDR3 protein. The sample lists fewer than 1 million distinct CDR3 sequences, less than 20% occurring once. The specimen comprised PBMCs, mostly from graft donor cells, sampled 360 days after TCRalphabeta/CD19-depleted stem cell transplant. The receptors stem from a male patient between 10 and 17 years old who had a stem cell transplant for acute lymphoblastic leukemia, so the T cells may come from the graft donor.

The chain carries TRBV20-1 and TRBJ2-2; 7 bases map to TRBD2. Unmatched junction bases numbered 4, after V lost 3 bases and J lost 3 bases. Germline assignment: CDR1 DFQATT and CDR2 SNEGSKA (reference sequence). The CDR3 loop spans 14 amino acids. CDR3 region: CSASKGGDTGELFF. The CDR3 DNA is TGCAGTGCTAGTAAGGGAGGGGACACCGGGGAGCTGTTTTTT.

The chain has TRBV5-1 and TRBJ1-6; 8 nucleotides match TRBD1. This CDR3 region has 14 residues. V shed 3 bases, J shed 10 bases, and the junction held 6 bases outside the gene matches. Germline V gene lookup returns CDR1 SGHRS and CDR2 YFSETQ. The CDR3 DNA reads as TGCGCCAGCAGCTCTGGACAGGGCTGGTCACCCCTCCACTTT. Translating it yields CASSSGQGWSPLHF. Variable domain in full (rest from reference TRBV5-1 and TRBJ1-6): KAGVTQTPRYLIKTRGQQVTLSCSPISGHRSVSWYQQTPGQGLQFLFEYFSETQRNKGNFPGRFSGRQFSNSRSEMNVSTLELGDSALYLCASSSGQGWSPLHFGNGTRLTVT.

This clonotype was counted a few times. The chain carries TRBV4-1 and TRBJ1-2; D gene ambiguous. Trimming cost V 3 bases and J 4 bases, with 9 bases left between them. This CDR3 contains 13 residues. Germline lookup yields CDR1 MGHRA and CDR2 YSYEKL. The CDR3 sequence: CASSQERIYGYTF. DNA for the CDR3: TGCGCCAGCAGCCAGGAAAGGATCTATGGCTACACCTTC.

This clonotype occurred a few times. CDR3 in amino acids: CASSQASGRQVDTQYF. The CDR3 bases are TGTGCCAGCAGCCAAGCTAGCGGGAGACAGGTAGATACGCAGTATTTT. The chain employs TRBV4-2 and TRBJ2-3, with 10 bases matching TRBD2. The CDR3 loop spans 16 amino acids. From germline, CDR1 is LGHNA and CDR2 YNFKEQ. V shed 1 base, J shed 5 bases, and the junction held 6 bases outside the gene matches.

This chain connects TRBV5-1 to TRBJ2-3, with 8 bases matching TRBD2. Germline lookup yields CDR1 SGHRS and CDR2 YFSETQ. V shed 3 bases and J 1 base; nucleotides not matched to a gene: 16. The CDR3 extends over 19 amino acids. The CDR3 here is CASSSPPGGRPYGTDTQYF. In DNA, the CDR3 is TGCGCCAGCAGCTCACCTCCGGGCGGGAGGCCCTATGGCACAGATACGCAGTATTTT.

The CDR3 here is CASGLSGSTYNEQFF. The DNA for the CDR3 is TGTGCCAGCGGCCTTAGCGGGAGTACCTACAATGAGCAGTTCTTC. The V call is TRBV3-1, the J call TRBJ2-1, with 9 bases that match TRBD2. Germline V gene sequence: CDR1 LGHDT, CDR2 YNNKEL (reference sequence). Trimming cost V 8 bases and J 2 bases; bases outside gene matches: 7. The CDR3 has 15 amino acids.

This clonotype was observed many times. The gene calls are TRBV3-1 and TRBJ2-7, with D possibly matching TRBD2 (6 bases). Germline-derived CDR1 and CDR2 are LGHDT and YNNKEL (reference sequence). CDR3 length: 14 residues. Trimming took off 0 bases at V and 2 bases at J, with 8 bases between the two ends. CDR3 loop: CASSQEGGAYEQYF. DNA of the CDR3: TGTGCCAGCAGCCAAGAGGGAGGCGCCTACGAGCAGTACTTC.

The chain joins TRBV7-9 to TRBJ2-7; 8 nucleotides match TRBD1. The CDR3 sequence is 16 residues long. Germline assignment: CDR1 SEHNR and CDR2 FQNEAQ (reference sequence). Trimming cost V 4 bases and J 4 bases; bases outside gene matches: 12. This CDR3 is CASSWPRTGIAYEQYF. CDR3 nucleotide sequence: TGTGCCAGCAGCTGGCCCCGGACAGGGATTGCGTACGAGCAGTACTTC.

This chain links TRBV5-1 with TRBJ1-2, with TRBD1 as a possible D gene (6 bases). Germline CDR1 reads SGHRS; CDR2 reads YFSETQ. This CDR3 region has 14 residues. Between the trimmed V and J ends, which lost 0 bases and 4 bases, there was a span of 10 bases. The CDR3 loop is CASSLGHRVYGYTF. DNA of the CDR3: TGCGCCAGCAGCTTGGGCCACAGGGTCTATGGCTACACCTTC.

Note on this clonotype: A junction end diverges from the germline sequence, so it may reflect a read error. The CDR3 DNA is TGCGCCAGCCAACTTCGGTCCTCCGAGCAGTACTTC. Encoded protein: CASQLRSSEQYF. This chain uses TRBV5-1 with TRBJ2-7; D unresolved. The length of the CDR3 is 12 residues. Germline lookup yields CDR1 SGHRS and CDR2 YFSETQ.

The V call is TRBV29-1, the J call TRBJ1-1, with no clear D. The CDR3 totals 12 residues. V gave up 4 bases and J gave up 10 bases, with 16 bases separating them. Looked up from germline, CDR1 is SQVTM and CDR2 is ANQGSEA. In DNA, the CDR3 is TGCAGCGTTGTACGGGCTTCCCTCGGAGCTTTCTTT. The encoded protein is CSVVRASLGAFF.

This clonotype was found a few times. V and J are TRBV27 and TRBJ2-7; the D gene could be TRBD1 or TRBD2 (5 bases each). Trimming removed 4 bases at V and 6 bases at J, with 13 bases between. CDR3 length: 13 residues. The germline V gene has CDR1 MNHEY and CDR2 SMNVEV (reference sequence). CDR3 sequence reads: CASSSYWGSEQYF. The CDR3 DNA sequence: TGTGCCAGCAGTTCTTACTGGGGGTCCGAGCAGTACTTC.

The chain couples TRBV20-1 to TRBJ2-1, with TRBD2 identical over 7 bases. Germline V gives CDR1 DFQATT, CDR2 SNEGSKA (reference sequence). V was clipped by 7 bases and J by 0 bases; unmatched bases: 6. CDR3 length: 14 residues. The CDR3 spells CSGWWDYSYNEQFF. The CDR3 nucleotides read TGCAGTGGATGGTGGGACTACTCCTACAATGAGCAGTTCTTC.

CDR3 DNA sequence: TGTGCCAGCAGCTTAGGACAGGGCGGACTCACCATATATTTT. Its translation: CASSLGQGGLTIYF. J is TRBJ1-3 and V is TRBV7-6; 7 bases fit TRBD1. This CDR3 region has 14 residues. Germline CDR1 is SGHVS and CDR2 is FNYEAQ. Germline trimming cut 1 base from V and 9 bases from J; bases unmatched to any gene: 6.

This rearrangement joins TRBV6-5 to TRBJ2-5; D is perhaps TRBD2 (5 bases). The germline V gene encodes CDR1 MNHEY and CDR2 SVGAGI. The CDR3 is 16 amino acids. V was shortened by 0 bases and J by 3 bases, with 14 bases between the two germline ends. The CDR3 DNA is TGTGCCAGCAGTTACTCTGGCGGGCGAGAGAAAGAGACCCAGTACTTC. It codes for CASSYSGGREKETQYF.

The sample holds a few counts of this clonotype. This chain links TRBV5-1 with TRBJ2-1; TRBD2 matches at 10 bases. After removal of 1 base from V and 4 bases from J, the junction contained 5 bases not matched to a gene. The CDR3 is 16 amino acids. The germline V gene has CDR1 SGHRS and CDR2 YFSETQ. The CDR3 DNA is TGCGCCAGCAGCTTGACTAGCGGGACGATATACAATGAGCAGTTCTTC. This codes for CASSLTSGTIYNEQFF.

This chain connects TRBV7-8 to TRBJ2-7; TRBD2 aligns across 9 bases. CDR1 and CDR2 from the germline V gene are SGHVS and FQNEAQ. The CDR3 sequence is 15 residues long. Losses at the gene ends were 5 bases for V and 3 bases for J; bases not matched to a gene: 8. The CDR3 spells CASSPVLAGIYEQYF. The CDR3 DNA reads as TGTGCCAGCAGCCCGGTCCTAGCGGGGATCTACGAGCAGTACTTC. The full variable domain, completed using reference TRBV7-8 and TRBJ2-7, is GAGVSQSPRYKVAKRGQDVALRCDPISGHVSLFWYQQALGQGPEFLTYFQNEAQLDKSGLPSDRFFAERPEGSVSTLKIQRTQQEDSAVYLCASSPVLAGIYEQYFGPGTRLTVT.

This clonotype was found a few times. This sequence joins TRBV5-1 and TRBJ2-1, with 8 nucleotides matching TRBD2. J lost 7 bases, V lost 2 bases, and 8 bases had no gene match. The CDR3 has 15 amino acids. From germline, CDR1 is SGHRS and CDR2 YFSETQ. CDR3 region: CASSFGRERTNEQFF. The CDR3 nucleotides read TGCGCCAGCAGCTTCGGGAGGGAGCGGACTAATGAGCAGTTCTTC.

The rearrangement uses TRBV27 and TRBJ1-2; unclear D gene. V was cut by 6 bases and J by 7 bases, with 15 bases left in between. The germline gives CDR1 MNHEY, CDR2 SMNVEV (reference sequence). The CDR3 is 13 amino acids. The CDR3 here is CASRPGQRLGYTF. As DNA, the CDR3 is TGTGCCAGCAGACCGGGCCAGCGTCTTGGCTACACCTTC.